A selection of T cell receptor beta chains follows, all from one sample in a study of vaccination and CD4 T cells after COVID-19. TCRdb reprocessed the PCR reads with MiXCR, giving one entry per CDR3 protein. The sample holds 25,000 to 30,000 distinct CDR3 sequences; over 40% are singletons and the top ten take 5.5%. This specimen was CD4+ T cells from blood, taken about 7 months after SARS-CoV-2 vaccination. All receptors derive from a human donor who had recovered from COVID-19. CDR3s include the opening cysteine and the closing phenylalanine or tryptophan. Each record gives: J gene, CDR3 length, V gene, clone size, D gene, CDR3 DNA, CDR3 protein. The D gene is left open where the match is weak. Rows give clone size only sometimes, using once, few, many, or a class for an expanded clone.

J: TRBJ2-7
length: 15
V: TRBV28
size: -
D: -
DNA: TGTGCCAGCAGTTTCGGCGGGATTCATTCCTACGAGCAGTACTTC
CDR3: CASSFGGIHSYEQYF

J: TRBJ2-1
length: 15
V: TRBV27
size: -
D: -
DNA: TGTGCCAGCAGTTTACCCAGGGTGTCCTACAATGAGCAGTTCTTC
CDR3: CASSLPRVSYNEQFF

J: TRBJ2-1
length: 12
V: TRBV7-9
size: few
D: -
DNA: TGTGCCAGCAGCTTAGCGTATGGTGAGCAGTTCTTC
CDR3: CASSLAYGEQFF

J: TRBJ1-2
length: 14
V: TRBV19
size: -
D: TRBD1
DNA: TGTGCCACCGGGACAGGGGACAGTCTTAATGGCTACACCTTC
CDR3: CATGTGDSLNGYTF

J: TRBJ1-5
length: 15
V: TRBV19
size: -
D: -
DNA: TGTGCCAGTAGTCCCCAAACGGGGGTAAATCAGCCCCAGCATTTT
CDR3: CASSPQTGVNQPQHF

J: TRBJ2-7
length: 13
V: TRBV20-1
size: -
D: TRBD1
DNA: TGCAGTGCTAGAGTCCCGGGACAGTACGAGCAGTACTTC
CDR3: CSARVPGQYEQYF

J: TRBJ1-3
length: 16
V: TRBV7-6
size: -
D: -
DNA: TGTGCCAGCAGCTTAGACCGAGCCCTCTCTGGAAACACCATATATTTT
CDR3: CASSLDRALSGNTIYF

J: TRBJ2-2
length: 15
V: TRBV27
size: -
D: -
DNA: TGTGCCAGCAGTTTAGACAGGCTAAACACCGGGGAGCTGTTTTTT
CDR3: CASSLDRLNTGELFF

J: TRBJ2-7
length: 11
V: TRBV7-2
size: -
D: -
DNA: TGTGCCAGCAGCTTCAGCTACGAGCAGTACTTC
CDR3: CASSFSYEQYF

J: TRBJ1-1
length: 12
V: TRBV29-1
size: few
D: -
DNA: TGCAGCGTTGAAGAGGGGGCCACTGAAGCTTTCTTT
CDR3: CSVEEGATEAFF

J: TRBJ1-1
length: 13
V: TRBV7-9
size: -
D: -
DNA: TGTGCCAGCAGCTTAGTTGGACCCACTGAAGCTTTCTTT
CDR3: CASSLVGPTEAFF

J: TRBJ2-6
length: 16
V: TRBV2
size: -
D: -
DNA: TGTGCCAGCAGTGGTGACCGATCCTCTGGGGCCAACGTCCTGACTTTC
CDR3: CASSGDRSSGANVLTF

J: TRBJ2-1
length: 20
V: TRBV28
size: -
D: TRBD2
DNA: TGTGCCAGCAGTAATACGGGACTAGCGGGAGGTAACGCCTCCTACAATGAGCAGTTCTTC
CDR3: CASSNTGLAGGNASYNEQFF

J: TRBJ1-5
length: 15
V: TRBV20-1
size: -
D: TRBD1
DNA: TGCAGTGCTAGAGGGGGGACAGGGAGCAATCAGCCCCAGCATTTT
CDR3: CSARGGTGSNQPQHF

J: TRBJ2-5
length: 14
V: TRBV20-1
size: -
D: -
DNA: TGCAGTGCTAGTGGACCCCGTGTCAGAGAGACCCAGTACTTC
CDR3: CSASGPRVRETQYF

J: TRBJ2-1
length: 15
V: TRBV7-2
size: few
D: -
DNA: TGTGCCAGCAGCTATGGGGGGGGCGCAGGTAATGAGCAGTTCTTC
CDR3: CASSYGGGAGNEQFF

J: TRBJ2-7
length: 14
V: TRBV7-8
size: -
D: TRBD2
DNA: TGTGCCAGCAGCCAGCGGGACGGCTCCTACGAGCAGTACTTC
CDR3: CASSQRDGSYEQYF

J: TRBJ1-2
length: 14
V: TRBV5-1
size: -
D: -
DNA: TGCGCCAGCAGCTTGGTCCGGAGGGACTATGGCTACACCTTC
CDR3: CASSLVRRDYGYTF

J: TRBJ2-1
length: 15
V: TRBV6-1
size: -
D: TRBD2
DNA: TGTGCCAGCAGTGAACCGGGACTAGGTATTAATGAGCAGTTCTTC
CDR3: CASSEPGLGINEQFF

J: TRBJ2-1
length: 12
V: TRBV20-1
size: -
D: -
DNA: TGCAGTGCTAGTCAGTCCTTGCCGGAGCAGTTCTTC
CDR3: CSASQSLPEQFF

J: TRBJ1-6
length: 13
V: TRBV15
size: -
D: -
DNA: TGTGCCACCAGCCGGTTTAAGGGTTCACCCCTCCACTTT
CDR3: CATSRFKGSPLHF

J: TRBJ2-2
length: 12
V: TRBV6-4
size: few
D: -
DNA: TGTGCCAGCGTGGGTACCACCGGGGAGCTGTTTTTT
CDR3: CASVGTTGELFF

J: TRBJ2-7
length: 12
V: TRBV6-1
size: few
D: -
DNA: TGTGCCAGCAGACGACAGACCTACGAGCAGTACTTC
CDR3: CASRRQTYEQYF

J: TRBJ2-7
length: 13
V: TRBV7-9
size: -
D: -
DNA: TGTGCCAGCAGCCCCAGCGGCACCTACGAGCAGTACTTC
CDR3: CASSPSGTYEQYF

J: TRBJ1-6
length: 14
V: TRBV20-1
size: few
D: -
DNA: TGCAGTGCTCCTACCGGGACTGGTAATTCACCCCTCCACTTT
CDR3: CSAPTGTGNSPLHF

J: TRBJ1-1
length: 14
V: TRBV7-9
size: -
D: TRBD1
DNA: TGTGCCAGCAGCGACGGACAGGGGAGCACTGAAGCTTTCTTT
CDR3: CASSDGQGSTEAFF

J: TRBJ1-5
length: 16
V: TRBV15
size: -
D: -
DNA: TGTGCCACCAGCAGAGGAGGCGCAAATTCGAATCAGCCCCAGCATTTT
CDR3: CATSRGGANSNQPQHF

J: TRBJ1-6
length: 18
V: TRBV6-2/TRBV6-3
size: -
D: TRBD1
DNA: TGTGCCAGCAGTTACTCGATCTGGGACAGAGGAAGAAATTCACCCCTCCACTTT
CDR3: CASSYSIWDRGRNSPLHF

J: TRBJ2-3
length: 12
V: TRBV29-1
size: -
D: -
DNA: TGCAGCGTTGATCCTCTGGGGGATACGCAGTATTTT
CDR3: CSVDPLGDTQYF

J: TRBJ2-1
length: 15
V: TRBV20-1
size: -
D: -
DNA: TGCAGTGCTATGGCAGGGTGGAGCTCCTACAATGAGCAGTTCTTC
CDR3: CSAMAGWSSYNEQFF